What follows describes a single T cell receptor beta chain. Its antigen is not known. The data stem from a study of lymphopenia after photon versus proton radiotherapy. Trimming took 1 base from V and 4 from J, leaving 7 bases between them. The CDR3 spans 13 residues. Germline V gives CDR1 MGHRA, CDR2 YSYEKL. Findings and limits, study-wide: Larger post-nadir TCR diversity loss correlated inversely with survival in deceased patients. Proton therapy kept repertoires fairly stable, unlike photons, which gained effector/memory cells.

Method: immunoSEQ multiplex PCR; TCRdb's copy keeps in-frame clones and lacks some. The sample includes approximately 22,000 clones, approximately 81% of them seen just once. The material sequenced was peripheral blood, taken from a patient treated with photon-based radiotherapy. The chain uses TRBV4-1 and TRBJ1-2; D call uncertain. The receptor comes from a man aged 55 to 70 with pancreatic cancer. CDR3 bases: TGCGCCAGCAGCCAAGGTACAGCCTATGGCTACACCTTC. Residues: CASSQGTAYGYTF.